The next 27 T cell receptor beta chains were all read from a single sample in a study of shared clonotypes between healthy human individuals (dated by TCRdb to 2018 to 2020). The library relied on the immunoSEQ multiplex PCR assay. This immuneACCESS table, as held by TCRdb, lists in-frame sequences with V and J called but not all clones. Of the missing ones, under half trace to an unresolved V gene in checked studies; the others have no known cause. The sample table shows about half a million clones, and over 70% are seen once. Approximately 11% of the sample goes to the ten largest clones. Material: PBMCs. Receptor source: a woman between 40 and 55 years old in good health. Some clones in this sample may be carry-over from other donors' samples.

The rearrangement links TRBV5-1 to TRBJ2-7; D remains unclear. CDR1 is SGHRS and CDR2 is YFSETQ in the germline V gene. V was clipped by 3 bases and J by 2 bases, with 9 bases between them. This CDR3 has 13 residues. The chain's CDR3 is CASSYWGTYEQYF. CDR3 bases: TGCGCCAGCAGCTACTGGGGTACCTACGAGCAGTACTTC.

The CDR3 DNA sequence: TGTGCCTGGAGTATCACTTCGGGACTAGCGGGAGTGAGGGATACGCAGTATTTT. Encoded protein: CAWSITSGLAGVRDTQYF. The V call is TRBV30, the J call TRBJ2-3; the match to TRBD2 covers 14 bases. The CDR3 runs to 18 residues. CDR1 GTSNPN and CDR2 SVGIG come from the germline V gene (reference sequence). J was trimmed by 6 bases and V by 2 bases; bases with no gene match: 13.

The chain employs TRBV28 and TRBJ2-7; D gene ambiguous. Trimming removed 5 bases at V and 2 bases at J, with 10 bases between. The CDR3 contains 13 residues. Looked up from germline, CDR1 is MDHEN and CDR2 is SYDVKM. In nucleotides, the CDR3 is TGTGCCAGCAGTCCGGACGGACCCTACGAGCAGTACTTC. Its translation: CASSPDGPYEQYF.

This clone was picked up a small number of times. This is likely an artifact of a read error, given a far larger clone one base away. The V gene is TRBV5-4, the J gene TRBJ2-2; weak D call: TRBD2 (6 bases). This CDR3 is built from 13 residues. Germline CDR1 and CDR2: SGHNT and YYREEE (reference sequence). The CDR3 loop is CASRGANTGGLFF. The CDR3 DNA follows: TGTGCCAGCCGGGGAGCGAACACCGGGGGGCTGTTTTTT.

This sequence joins TRBV4-2 and TRBJ2-5; a possible D gene is TRBD2 (5 bases). CDR1 is LGHNA and CDR2 is YNFKEQ in the germline V gene. CDR3 length: 17 amino acids. V lost 0 bases and J 1 base, leaving 15 bases between the germline ends. The CDR3 DNA sequence: TGTGCCAGCAGCCAAGATACCACCTCCGGGATCCAAGAGACCCAGTACTTC. The encoded protein is CASSQDTTSGIQETQYF.

This rearrangement joins TRBV27 to TRBJ2-5; D is tentatively TRBD1 or TRBD2 (5 bases each). The CDR3 runs to 13 residues. Germline V gives CDR1 MNHEY, CDR2 SMNVEV (reference sequence). Trimming removed 3 bases from V and 5 bases from J, with 10 bases in between. The CDR3 reads CASSLMGVETQYF. DNA for the CDR3: TGTGCCAGCAGTTTGATGGGGGTCGAGACCCAGTACTTC.

This clone was detected only a few times. V gene TRBV7-2 combines with J gene TRBJ1-1, with D maybe TRBD1 (6 bases). The length of the CDR3 is 18 residues. V lost 4 bases to trimming and J lost 0 bases, with 21 bases between them. Germline V gene data show CDR1 as SGHTA and CDR2 as FQGNSA. As DNA, the CDR3 is TGTGCCAGCAGCTCCGAAAATCCGGGACAAATCATGAACACTGAAGCTTTCTTT. Its translation is CASSSENPGQIMNTEAFF.

The chain links TRBV9 to TRBJ1-5, with 8 bases matching TRBD1. This CDR3 is 14 amino acids long. V shed 5 bases and J 4 bases; nucleotides not matched to a gene: 5. Germline loops: CDR1 SGDLS, CDR2 YYNGEE. The CDR3 spells CASSSDRENQPQHF. In nucleotides, the CDR3 is TGTGCCAGCAGTTCGGACAGGGAGAATCAGCCCCAGCATTTT.

This chain joins TRBV5-1 and TRBJ1-1; 8 bases match TRBD1. The CDR3 runs 13 residues. With V trimmed by 9 bases and J by 1 base, 5 bases remained unmatched. In germline, CDR1 is SGHRS, CDR2 YFSETQ. CDR3 amino acids: CATKQGENTEAFF. The CDR3, as DNA: TGCGCCACAAAACAGGGGGAGAACACTGAAGCTTTCTTT.

To note about this clone: The likely explanation is a read error, given a far larger clone one base away. The chain recombines TRBV5-1 with TRBJ1-5; D is perhaps TRBD1 (6 bases). The CDR3 has 15 amino acids. Germline V gene sequence: CDR1 SGHRS, CDR2 YFSETQ. V was pared by 1 base and J by 1 base, with 9 bases between. The CDR3 nucleotides read TGCGCCAGCAGCTTGCCCGGGGGCAGCAATCAGCCCCAGCATTTT. Encoded protein: CASSLPGGSNQPQHF.

Worth noting for this clone: A much larger clone differs by one base, so this may be a read error. The rearrangement uses TRBV7-9 and TRBJ2-3; 7 positions match TRBD2. The junction had 18 bases not matched to a gene; V was cut back by 8 bases and J by 4 bases. The CDR3 spans 17 residues. Germline assignment: CDR1 SEHNR and CDR2 FQNEAQ (reference sequence). For the CDR3, the DNA is TGTGCCAGCTGGGGGAGAACTAGCGAGAGAGGGGCAGATACGCAGTATTTT. Protein: CASWGRTSERGADTQYF. Based on the CDR3 plus reference TRBV7-9 and TRBJ2-3, the full variable domain is DTGVSQNPRHKITKRGQNVTFRCDPISEHNRLYWYRQTLGQGPEFLTYFQNEAQLEKSRLLSDRFSAERPKGSFSTLEIQRTEQGDSAMYLCASWGRTSERGADTQYFGPGTRLTVL.

The chain recombines TRBV7-9 with TRBJ1-2; D possibly corresponds to TRBD1 (5 bases). Germline loops: CDR1 SEHNR, CDR2 FQNEAQ (reference sequence). Trimming took off 7 bases at V and 3 bases at J, with 12 bases between the two ends. The CDR3 runs to 13 residues. DNA for the CDR3: TGTGCCAGCACCGACAGAGCCCACTATGGCTACACCTTC. As protein: CASTDRAHYGYTF.

This clone was seen a few times. With a far larger clone one base away, a read error is the likely cause. The V gene is TRBV28, the J gene TRBJ2-7, with D possibly matching TRBD1 (5 bases). V was clipped by 8 bases and J by 2 bases, with 13 bases between them. Germline values: CDR1 MDHEN, CDR2 SYDVKM. This CDR3 is 13 amino acids long. The CDR3 sequence is CASGIRVAYEQYF. CDR3 nucleotide sequence: TGTGCCAGCGGGATCAGGGTGGCCTACGAGCAGTACTTC.

This clone was seen at least ten times. The sample contains more than one DNA sequence encoding this CDR3. The rearrangement joins TRBV7-2 to TRBJ2-5; D is tentatively TRBD1 or TRBD2 (5 bases each). With 1 base removed from V and 4 bases from J, the gap between germline ends came to 7 bases. This CDR3 contains 13 residues. CDR1 is SGHTA, CDR2 FQGNSA, per germline. The CDR3 coding sequence is TGTGCCAGCAGCTTAGTTGGGGGAGAGACCCAGTACTTC. Its translation is CASSLVGGETQYF.

This clone has at least ten counts. This same CDR3 is encoded by further DNA sequences in the sample. The rearrangement links TRBV7-8 to TRBJ2-7; 7 positions agree with TRBD2. With V trimmed by 8 bases and J by 1 base, 5 bases remained unmatched. The CDR3 contains 13 residues. CDR1 is SGHVS, CDR2 FQNEAQ, per germline. CDR3 in amino acids: CASGGLGSYEQYF. For the CDR3, the DNA is TGTGCCAGCGGAGGACTAGGGTCCTACGAGCAGTACTTC. The full variable domain, its missing parts supplied by reference TRBV7-8 and TRBJ2-7, is GAGVSQSPRYKVAKRGQDVALRCDPISGHVSLFWYQQALGQGPEFLTYFQNEAQLDKSGLPSDRFFAERPEGSVSTLKIQRTQQEDSAVYLCASGGLGSYEQYFGPGTRLTVT.

The chain employs TRBV10-3 and TRBJ2-3, with D unclear. This CDR3 is 13 amino acids long. Trimming left V 4 bases short and J 3 bases short, with 8 bases between. Germline-derived CDR1 and CDR2 are ENHRY and SYGVKD. The CDR3: CAISGVGTDTQYF. The CDR3 DNA follows: TGTGCCATCAGTGGGGTGGGAACAGATACGCAGTATTTT.

The chain employs TRBV4-1 and TRBJ2-7; D is possibly TRBD1 or TRBD2 (8 bases each). Germline assignment: CDR1 MGHRA and CDR2 YSYEKL. Trimming stripped 4 bases from V and 3 bases from J, with 16 bases between. This CDR3 region has 15 residues. CDR3: CASSPGGGRHYEQYF. The CDR3 nucleotides read TGCGCCAGCAGCCCAGGGGGCGGGAGGCACTACGAGCAGTACTTC.

The V gene is TRBV19, the J gene TRBJ1-3, with D unresolved. V lost 4 bases and J 0 bases, leaving 7 bases between the germline ends. Germline V gene sequence: CDR1 LNHDA, CDR2 SQIVND (reference sequence). The CDR3 runs to 14 residues. CDR3 in DNA: TGTGCCAGTAGTAGCGTGAGCTCTGGAAACACCATATATTTT. It specifies CASSSVSSGNTIYF.

This clone was counted between two and nine times. The chain is built from TRBV6-1 and TRBJ1-5, with D possibly being TRBD1 (5 bases). Germline lookup yields CDR1 MNHNS and CDR2 SASEGT. The CDR3 runs 14 residues. With 1 base removed from V and 7 bases from J, the gap between germline ends came to 11 bases. CDR3 DNA: TGTGCCAGCAGTGAAGACCAGGGTCGGCAGCCCCAGCATTTT. This sequence encodes CASSEDQGRQPQHF.

V and J are TRBV11-2 and TRBJ2-3; D could derive from TRBD1 or TRBD2 (7 bases each). The V and J ends lost 1 base and 2 bases respectively, with 13 bases between them. The CDR3 runs 16 residues. In germline, CDR1 is SGHAT, CDR2 FQNNGV. The CDR3 loop is CASSLGPGGVTDTQYF. The CDR3 DNA reads as TGTGCCAGCAGCTTAGGTCCAGGGGGGGTCACAGATACGCAGTATTTT.

The chain joins TRBV18 to TRBJ1-5; D possibly corresponds to TRBD1 (6 bases). The V gene lost 1 base and the J gene lost 0 bases, with 22 bases spanning the gap. CDR3 length equals 20 residues. From germline, CDR1 is KGHSH and CDR2 LQKENI. The CDR3 loop reads CASSPQGPGDLWVSNQPQHF. The DNA for the CDR3 is TGTGCCAGCTCACCACAGGGCCCAGGGGACCTCTGGGTTAGCAATCAGCCCCAGCATTTT.

The chain employs TRBV19 and TRBJ1-1; the D gene is possibly TRBD1 (5 bases). Per the germline V gene, CDR1 is LNHDA and CDR2 is SQIVND (reference sequence). The CDR3 has 16 amino acids. Trimming stripped 5 bases from V and 5 bases from J, with 21 bases between. CDR3 residues: CASSDGHGRAGTEAFF. The CDR3 bases are TGTGCCAGTAGTGACGGGCACGGCAGGGCTGGGACTGAAGCTTTCTTT.

Notes on this clone: Other DNA sequences in the sample encode the same CDR3. The gene calls are TRBV11-2 and TRBJ2-2; weak D call: TRBD2 (5 bases). This CDR3 contains 14 residues. The germline V gene has CDR1 SGHAT and CDR2 FQNNGV. The V end was cut by 1 base, the J end by 5 bases, with 8 bases between. CDR3 sequence: CASSLGRSTGELFF. The DNA for the CDR3 is TGTGCCAGCAGCTTAGGGAGGAGTACCGGGGAGCTGTTTTTT.

A remark on this clone: With a much larger clone just one base away, this may be a read error. The rearrangement links TRBV2 to TRBJ1-1, with D possibly TRBD1 on 6 matching bases. The CDR3 length is 15 residues. Germline V gene data show CDR1 as SNHLY and CDR2 as FYNNEI. CDR3 residues: CASSESGQPNIEAFF. CDR3 sequence (DNA): TGTGCCAGCAGTGAAAGTGGACAGCCGAACATTGAAGCTTTCTTT.

The chain uses TRBV6-5 and TRBJ2-2, with D unclear. Germline-derived CDR1 and CDR2 are MNHEY and SVGAGI. Trimming took 2 bases from V and 0 from J, leaving 10 bases between them. The CDR3 covers 16 residues. CDR3 sequence reads: CASSYGINSNTGELFF. The CDR3 DNA is TGTGCCAGCAGTTACGGGATAAATTCGAACACCGGGGAGCTGTTTTTT.

As regards this clone: Since a far larger clone is one base different, this is likely a read error. This chain joins TRBV6-1 and TRBJ2-7, with TRBD2 matching 7 bases. Trimming took 7 bases from V and 3 from J; bases not matched to a gene: 9. CDR1 and CDR2 (germline): MNHNS, SASEGT. The CDR3 spans 14 residues. Here the CDR3 DNA reads TGTGCCAGCAAGGTCAGCGGCGGGAGCTACGAGCAGTACTTC. This codes for CASKVSGGSYEQYF.

The V and J genes are TRBV9 and TRBJ2-2, with D unresolved. Per germline, CDR1 SGDLS and CDR2 YYNGEE. V was pared by 0 bases and J by 0 bases, with 3 bases between. The length of the CDR3 is 14 residues. The CDR3 sequence is CASSVGTNTGELFF. In DNA form, the CDR3 reads TGTGCCAGCAGCGTAGGGACGAACACCGGGGAGCTGTTTTTT.